This T cell receptor beta chain was recorded in a study of post-analysis software for immune sequencing data. Points from the study as a whole: Controls showed significantly higher normalized Chao1 diversity than did multiple sclerosis patients. About 5 TRBV segments (TRBV5-6, TRBV5-1 and TRBV20-1 among them) occurred more frequently in patients than in controls.

Details on this clonotype: Its specificity is unknown.

Unique-molecular-identifier-tagged TCR beta cDNA libraries were used. MiXCR, run by TCRdb on the PCR reads, gives a single entry per CDR3 protein. The table records roughly 540,000 distinct CDR3 sequences, around 36% of them present only once. The CDR3 is made up of 16 amino acids. The germline CDR1 and CDR2 sequences are SGHAT and FQNNGV. The V and J ends lost 0 bases and 3 bases, in that order; junction bases with no gene match: 6. This clonotype was sampled from a girl aged 2-17 years with multiple sclerosis. Material: blood. J is TRBJ1-2 and V is TRBV11-2; 8 nucleotides align to TRBD1. CDR3 DNA: TGTGCCAGCAGCTTAGACACGACAGGGGTCGACTATGGCTACACCTTC. It encodes CASSLDTTGVDYGYTF.